This T cell receptor (beta chain) was obtained from a study of T-cell memory formation after mild COVID-19. For this clonotype: Antigen specificity is unknown.

Study-wide points: Detection of some responders pre-infection suggested pre-existing cross-reactive memory T cells participated. Among contracting clones, CD4+ were mainly CM/EM and CD8+ enriched in EMRA. Contracting clones from day 15 to 85 showed balanced CD4/CD8; later expanders favored CD4+.

5'RACE with constant-segment primers built TCRalpha and TCRbeta cDNA libraries with UMIs. Using its own MiXCR run on the 5' RACE reads, TCRdb lists one record per CDR3 protein. The sample gives 500,000 to 550,000 distinct CDR3 sequences, roughly 20% of which show up once; roughly an eighth is in the top ten. CDR3 length: 14 amino acids. The junction had 9 bases not matched to a gene; V was cut back by 2 bases and J by 6 bases. Germline-derived CDR1 and CDR2 are DFQATT and SNEGSKA (reference sequence). What was sequenced was PBMCs or a T cell subset sorted from them (not recorded which). This clonotype was obtained from an adult woman who had mild COVID-19 (a few samples of this study predate the infection). Cell type and time point are not known. The chain employs TRBV20-1 and TRBJ1-1, with 7 bases that match TRBD1. As DNA, the CDR3 is TGCAGTGCTAGACTGACAGGGCGAAGGGCTGAAGCTTTCTTT. It codes for CSARLTGRRAEAFF.